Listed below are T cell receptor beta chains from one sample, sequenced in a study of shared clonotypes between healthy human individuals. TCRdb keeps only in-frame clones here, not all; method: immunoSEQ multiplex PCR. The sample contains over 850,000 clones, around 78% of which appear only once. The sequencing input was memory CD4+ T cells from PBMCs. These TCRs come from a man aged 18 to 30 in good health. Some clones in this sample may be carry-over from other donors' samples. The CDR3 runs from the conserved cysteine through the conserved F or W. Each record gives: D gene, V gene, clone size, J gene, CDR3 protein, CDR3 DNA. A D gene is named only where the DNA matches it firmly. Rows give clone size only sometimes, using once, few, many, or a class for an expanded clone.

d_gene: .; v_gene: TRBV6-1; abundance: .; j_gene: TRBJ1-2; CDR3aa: CASSEALLAGGYGYTF; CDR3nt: TGTGCCAGCAGTGAAGCTCTTTTGGCGGGGGGCTATGGCTACACCTTC
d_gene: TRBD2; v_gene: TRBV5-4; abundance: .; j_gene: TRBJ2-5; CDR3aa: CASSLRLAGVGYQETQYF; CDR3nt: TGTGCCAGCAGCTTAAGACTAGCGGGAGTGGGGTACCAAGAGACCCAGTACTTC
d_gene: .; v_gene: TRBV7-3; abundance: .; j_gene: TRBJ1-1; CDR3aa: CASSLNGENTEAFF; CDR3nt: TGTGCCAGCAGCTTAAACGGTGAGAACACTGAAGCTTTCTTT
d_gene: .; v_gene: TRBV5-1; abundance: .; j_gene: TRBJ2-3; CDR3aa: CASSFSHSTDTQYF; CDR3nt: TGCGCCAGCAGCTTCTCCCATAGCACAGATACGCAGTATTTT
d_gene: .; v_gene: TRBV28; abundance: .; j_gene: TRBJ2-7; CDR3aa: CASNSFYEQYF; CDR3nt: TGTGCCAGCAACTCCTTTTACGAGCAGTACTTC
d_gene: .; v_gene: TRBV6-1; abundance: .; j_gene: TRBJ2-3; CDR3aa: CATEGVRAATQYF; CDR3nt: TGTGCCACCGAGGGGGTCAGGGCCGCTACGCAGTATTTT
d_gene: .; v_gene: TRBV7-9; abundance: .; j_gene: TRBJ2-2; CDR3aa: CASSLGGNTGELSF; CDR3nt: TGTGCCAGCAGCTTGGGCGGGAACACCGGGGAGCTGTCTTTT
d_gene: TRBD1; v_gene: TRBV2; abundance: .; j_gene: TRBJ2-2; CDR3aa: CASRLGQGRNTGELFF; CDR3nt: TGTGCCAGCAGACTCGGACAGGGGAGGAACACCGGGGAGCTGTTTTTT
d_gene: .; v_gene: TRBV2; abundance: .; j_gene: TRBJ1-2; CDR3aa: CASRLGNYGYTF; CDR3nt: TGTGCCAGCAGATTAGGGAACTATGGCTACACCTTC
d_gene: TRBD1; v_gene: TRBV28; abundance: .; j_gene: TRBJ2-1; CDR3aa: CASSIDRAHEQFF; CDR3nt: TGTGCCAGCAGTATCGACAGGGCCCATGAGCAGTTCTTC
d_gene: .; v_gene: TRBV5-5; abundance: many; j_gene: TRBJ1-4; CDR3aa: CASSLAGGREKLFF; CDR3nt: TGTGCCAGCAGCTTGGCCGGGGGTCGGGAAAAACTGTTTTTT
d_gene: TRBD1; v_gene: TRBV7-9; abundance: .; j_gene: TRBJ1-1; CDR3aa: CASSSYRGDTEAFF; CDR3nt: TGTGCCAGCAGCTCCTACAGGGGGGACACTGAAGCTTTCTTT